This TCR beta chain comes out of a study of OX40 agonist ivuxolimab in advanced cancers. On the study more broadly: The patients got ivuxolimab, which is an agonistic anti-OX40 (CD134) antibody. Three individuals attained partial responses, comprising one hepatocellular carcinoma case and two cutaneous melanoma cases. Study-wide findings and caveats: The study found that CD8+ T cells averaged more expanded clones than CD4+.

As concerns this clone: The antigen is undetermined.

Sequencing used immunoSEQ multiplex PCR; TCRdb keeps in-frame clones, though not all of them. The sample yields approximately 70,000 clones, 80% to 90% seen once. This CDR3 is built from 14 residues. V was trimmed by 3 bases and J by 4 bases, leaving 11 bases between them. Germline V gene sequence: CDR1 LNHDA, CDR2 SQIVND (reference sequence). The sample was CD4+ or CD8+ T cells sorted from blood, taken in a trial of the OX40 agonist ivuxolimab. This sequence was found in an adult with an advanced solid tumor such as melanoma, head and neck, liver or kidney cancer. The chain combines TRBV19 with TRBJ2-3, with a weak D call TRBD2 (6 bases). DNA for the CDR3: TGTGCCAGTAGTATGGAGGGAAGGGCAGATACGCAGTATTTT. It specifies CASSMEGRADTQYF.